This T cell receptor (beta chain) was profiled in a study of CD4+ T cells in melanoma (dated by TCRdb to 2021 to 2024). With regard to the full study: The study investigated neoantigen-specific CD4+ T cells in human melanoma.

As for this clone: It lacks a known antigen. Base quality data are lacking; no much larger clone is found one base away.

Library preparation used the immunoSEQ multiplex PCR assay. TCRdb carries this immuneACCESS record with in-frame sequences only. Its versions omit some clonotypes, under half of them owing to an unresolved V gene in the studies checked, with the rest unexplained. The sample has more than 90,000 clones on record, 92% of them singletons. 3.3% of the sample is taken by the ten largest. The donors were people with melanoma. CDR1 and CDR2 are drawn from the germline V gene (reference sequence): SGHKS, YYEKEE. Reading from cysteine to phenylalanine, the CDR3 counts 14 amino acids. The entry retains the CDR3 DNA only, 42 bases that are in frame from base 1. V drops 4 bases and J drops 5 bases, leaving 13 bases in between. Study-wide conclusions, independent of this receptor: Neoantigen-specific CD4+ T cells in melanoma were reported to show diverse differentiation states. Neoantigen-specific CD4+ T cells were reported to be correlated with the function of CD8+ T cells, macrophages and B cells.

The TCR sequence derives from a human donor with melanoma. Recombination connected TRBV5-5 to TRBJ2-1; TRBD2 might be the D gene, on 5 matching bases. Sequencing used peripheral blood. The CDR3 here reads CASSPTDYHNEQFF. The bases read TGTGCCAGCAGCCCGACTGACTACCACAATGAGCAGTTCTTC.